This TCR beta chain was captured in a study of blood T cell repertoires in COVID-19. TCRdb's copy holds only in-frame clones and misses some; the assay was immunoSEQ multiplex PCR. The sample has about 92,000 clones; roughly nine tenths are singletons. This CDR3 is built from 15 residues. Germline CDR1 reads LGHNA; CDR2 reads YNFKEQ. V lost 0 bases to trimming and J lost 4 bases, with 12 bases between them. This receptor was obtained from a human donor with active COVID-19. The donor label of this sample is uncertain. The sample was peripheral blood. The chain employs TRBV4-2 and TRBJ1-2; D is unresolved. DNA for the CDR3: TGTGCCAGCAGCCAAGATGGGGAGTTGGGCTATGGCTACACCTTC. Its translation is CASSQDGELGYGYTF.